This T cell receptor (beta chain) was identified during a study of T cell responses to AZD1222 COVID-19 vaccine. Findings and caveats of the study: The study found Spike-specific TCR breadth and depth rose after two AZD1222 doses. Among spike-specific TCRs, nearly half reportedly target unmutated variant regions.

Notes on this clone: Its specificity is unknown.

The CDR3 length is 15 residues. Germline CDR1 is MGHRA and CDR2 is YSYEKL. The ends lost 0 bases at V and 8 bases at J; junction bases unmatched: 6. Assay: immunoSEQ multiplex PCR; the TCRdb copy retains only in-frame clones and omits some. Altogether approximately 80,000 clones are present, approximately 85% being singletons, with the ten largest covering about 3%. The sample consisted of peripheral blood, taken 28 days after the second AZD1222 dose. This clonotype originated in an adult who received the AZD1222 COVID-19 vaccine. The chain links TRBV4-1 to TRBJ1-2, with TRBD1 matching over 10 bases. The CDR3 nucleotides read TGCGCCAGCAGCCAAGATCAGACAGGGGGCGTAGGCTACACCTTC. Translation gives CASSQDQTGGVGYTF.